Detailed here is one T cell receptor beta chain. The data were taken from a study of blood T cell repertoires in COVID-19. About the study: Both acute and convalescent COVID-19 samples were obtained from the United States, Italy and Spain. The cDNA or gDNA used as material had been derived from T cells, B-cell-depleted T cells, or PBMCs.

In the original analysis: Reference gene primer amplification gave nucleated cell count estimates. This table comes from immunoSEQ multiplex PCR, and its TCRdb copy is limited to in-frame clones, with some not included. D and trimming were read from the DNA, whereas the V and J calls and clone size are those reported in that table. The data contain about 230,000 clones, 80% to 90% of them singletons. The CDR3 runs to 16 residues. Trimming cost V 0 bases and J 5 bases; bases outside gene matches: 6. The V gene's germline CDR1 is LNHNV and CDR2 YYDKDF (reference sequence). The chain links TRBV15 to TRBJ2-1; the match to TRBD2 covers 8 bases. This TCR was recovered from a middle-aged man who had recovered from COVID-19. The material sequenced was peripheral blood. Here the CDR3 DNA reads TGTGCCACCAGCAGAGATTCGCCGGGAGGGCACAATGAGCAGTTCTTC. Translation gives CATSRDSPGGHNEQFF.